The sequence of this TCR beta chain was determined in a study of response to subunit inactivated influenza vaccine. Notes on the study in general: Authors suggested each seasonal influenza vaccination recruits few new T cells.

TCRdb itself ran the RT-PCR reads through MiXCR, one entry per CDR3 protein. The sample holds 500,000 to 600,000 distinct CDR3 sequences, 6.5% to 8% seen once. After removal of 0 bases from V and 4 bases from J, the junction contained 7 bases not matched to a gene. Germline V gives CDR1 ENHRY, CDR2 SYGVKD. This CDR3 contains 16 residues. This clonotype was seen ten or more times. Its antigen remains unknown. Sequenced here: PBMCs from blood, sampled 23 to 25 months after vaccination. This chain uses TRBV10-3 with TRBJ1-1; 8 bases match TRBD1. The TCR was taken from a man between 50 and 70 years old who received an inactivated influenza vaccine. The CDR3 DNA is TGTGCCATCAGTGAGTCCGGACAGGGCGCCGGCACTGAAGCTTTCTTT. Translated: CAISESGQGAGTEAFF.